This TCR beta chain was captured in a study of OX40 agonist ivuxolimab in advanced cancers. About the study: Dose-escalation cases comprised hepatocellular carcinoma, melanoma, renal cell or head and neck cancer. Study-level findings and limits: CD8+ T cells were the subset that, on average, had more expanded clones than CD4+.

On this clone: Its target is not known.

The CDR3 totals 14 residues. CDR1 SGHRS and CDR2 YFSETQ come from the germline V gene. Trimming took 4 bases from V and 5 from J, leaving 12 bases between them. TCRdb's table, derived via immunoSEQ multiplex PCR, lists solely in-frame clones and lacks some. The table shows around 91,000 clones, with about 88% occurring only once. Specimen: CD4+ or CD8+ T cells sorted from blood, collected in a trial of the OX40 agonist ivuxolimab. The TCR sequence derives from an adult with an advanced solid tumor such as melanoma, head and neck, liver or kidney cancer. The chain employs TRBV5-1 and TRBJ2-2; tentative D call: TRBD1 (5 bases). The CDR3 sequence is CASSPPQGTGELFF. In DNA form, the CDR3 reads TGCGCCAGCAGCCCCCCGCAGGGAACCGGGGAGCTGTTTTTT.